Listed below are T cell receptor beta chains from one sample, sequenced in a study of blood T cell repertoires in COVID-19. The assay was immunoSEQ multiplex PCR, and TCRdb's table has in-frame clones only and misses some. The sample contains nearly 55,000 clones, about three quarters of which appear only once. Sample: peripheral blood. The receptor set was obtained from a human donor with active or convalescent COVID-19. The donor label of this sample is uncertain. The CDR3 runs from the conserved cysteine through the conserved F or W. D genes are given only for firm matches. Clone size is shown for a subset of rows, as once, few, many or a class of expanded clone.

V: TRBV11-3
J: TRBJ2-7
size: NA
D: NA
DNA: TGTGCCAGCAGCCTAGGACAGGAGCAGTACTTC
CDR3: CASSLGQEQYF

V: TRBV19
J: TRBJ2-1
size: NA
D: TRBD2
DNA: TGTGCCAGTACCCCAGCGGGAGCTGGCAATGAGCAGTTCTTC
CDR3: CASTPAGAGNEQFF

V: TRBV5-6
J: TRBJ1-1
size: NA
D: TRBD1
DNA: TGTGCCAGCAGCGGAACAGGGGGCACTGAAGCTTTCTTT
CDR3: CASSGTGGTEAFF

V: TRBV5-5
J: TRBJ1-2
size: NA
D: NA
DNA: TGTGCCAGCAGCTTGAGGACACCCTGGAATGGCTACACCTTC
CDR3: CASSLRTPWNGYTF

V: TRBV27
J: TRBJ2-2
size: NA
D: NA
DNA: TGTGCCAGCAGTTTATCGCTCCTACGGTACAGGAACACCGGGGAGCTGTTTTTT
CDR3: CASSLSLLRYRNTGELFF

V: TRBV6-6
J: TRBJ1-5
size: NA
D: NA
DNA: TGTGCCAGCAGTCCCGCGTTGGGGGGTTGGGCGCGAAATCAGCCCCAGCATTTT
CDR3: CASSPALGGWARNQPQHF

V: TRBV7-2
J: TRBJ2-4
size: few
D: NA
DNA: TGTGCCAGCAGCCCCAGACCCCCGGGAGTCGACATTCAGTACTTC
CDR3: CASSPRPPGVDIQYF

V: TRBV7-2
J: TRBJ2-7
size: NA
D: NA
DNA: TGTGCCAGCAGGGGGGGGACAGGAATCTCCTACGAGCAGTACTTC
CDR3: CASRGGTGISYEQYF

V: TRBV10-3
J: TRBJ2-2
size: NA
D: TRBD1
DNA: TGTGCCATCAGTTATCCGGACAGGGACACCGGGGAGCTGTTTTTT
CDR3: CAISYPDRDTGELFF

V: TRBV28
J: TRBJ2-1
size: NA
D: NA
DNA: TGTGCCAGCAGTTTTCAGGGTCCAGCTCGGAATGAGCAGTTCTTC
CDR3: CASSFQGPARNEQFF

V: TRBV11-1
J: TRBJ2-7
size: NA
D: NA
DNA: TGTGCCAGCAGCTTTGCGGCCTACGAGCAGTACTTC
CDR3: CASSFAAYEQYF

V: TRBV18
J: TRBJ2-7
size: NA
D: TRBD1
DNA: TGTGCCAGCTCACCCATACAGGGGGAAGCCGAGCAGTACTTC
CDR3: CASSPIQGEAEQYF

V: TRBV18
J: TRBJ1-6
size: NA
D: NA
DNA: TGTGCCAGCTCACCAGGACAGTCAATGCGCTCACCCCTCCACTTT
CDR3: CASSPGQSMRSPLHF

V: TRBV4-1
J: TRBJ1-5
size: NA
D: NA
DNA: TGCGCCAGCAGCCAAGATTCGGGGTATCAGCCCCAGCATTTT
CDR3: CASSQDSGYQPQHF

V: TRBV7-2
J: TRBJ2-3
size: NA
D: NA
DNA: TGTGCCAGCAGCTTAGTTTACTTCACAGATACGCAGTATTTT
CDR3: CASSLVYFTDTQYF

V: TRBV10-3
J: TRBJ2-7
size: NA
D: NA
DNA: TGTGCCATCAGTGGGACGACAGGAACCTACGAGCAGTACTTC
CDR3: CAISGTTGTYEQYF

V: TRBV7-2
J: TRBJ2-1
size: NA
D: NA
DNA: TGTGCCAGCAGCTCTACTTTCTACTACAATGAGCAGTTCTTC
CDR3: CASSSTFYYNEQFF

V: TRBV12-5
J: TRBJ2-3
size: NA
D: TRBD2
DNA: TGTGCTAGTGGTTCCGGGGTAGCGGGAGGGGATACGCAGTATTTT
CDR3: CASGSGVAGGDTQYF